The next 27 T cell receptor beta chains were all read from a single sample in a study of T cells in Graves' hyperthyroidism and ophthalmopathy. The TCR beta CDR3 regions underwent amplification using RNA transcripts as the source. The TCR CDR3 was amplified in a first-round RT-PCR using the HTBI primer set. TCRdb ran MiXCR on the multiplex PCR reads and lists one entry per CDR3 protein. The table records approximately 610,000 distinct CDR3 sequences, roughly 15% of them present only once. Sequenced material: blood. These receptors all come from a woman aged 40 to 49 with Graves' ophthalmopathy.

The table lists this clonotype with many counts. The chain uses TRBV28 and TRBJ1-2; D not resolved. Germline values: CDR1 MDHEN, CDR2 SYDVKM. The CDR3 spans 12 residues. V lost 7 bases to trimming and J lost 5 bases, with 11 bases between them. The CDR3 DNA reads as TGTGCCAGCACTCAGATCGATTATGGCTACACCTTC. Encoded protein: CASTQIDYGYTF.

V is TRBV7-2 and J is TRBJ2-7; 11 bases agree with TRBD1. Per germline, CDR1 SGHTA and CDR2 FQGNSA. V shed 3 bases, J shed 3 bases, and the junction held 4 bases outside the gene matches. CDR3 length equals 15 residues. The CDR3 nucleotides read TGTGCCAGCAGCTTCTTCGGGACAGGGGGCTACGAGCAGTACTTC. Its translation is CASSFFGTGGYEQYF.

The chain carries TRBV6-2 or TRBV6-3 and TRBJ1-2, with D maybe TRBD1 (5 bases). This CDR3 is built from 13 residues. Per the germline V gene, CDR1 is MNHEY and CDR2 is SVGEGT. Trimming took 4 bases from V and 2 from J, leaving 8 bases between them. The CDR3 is CASSWGDNYGYTF. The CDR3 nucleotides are TGTGCCAGCAGTTGGGGGGACAACTATGGCTACACCTTC.

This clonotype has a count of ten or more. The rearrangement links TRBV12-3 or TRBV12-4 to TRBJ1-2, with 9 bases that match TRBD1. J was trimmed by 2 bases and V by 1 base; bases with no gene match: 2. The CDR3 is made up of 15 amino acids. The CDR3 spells CASSLGTGANYGYTF. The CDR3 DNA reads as TGTGCCAGCAGTTTAGGGACAGGGGCGAACTATGGCTACACCTTC.

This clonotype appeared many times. In nucleotides, the CDR3 is TGTGCCAGCAGCAATCCTGCCGAGACAGGGGGCAACTATGGCTACACCTTC. The encoded protein is CASSNPAETGGNYGYTF. The chain joins TRBV6-4 to TRBJ1-2; 10 nucleotides align to TRBD1. The trim removed 6 bases at V and 2 bases at J, leaving 12 bases unmatched. Germline V lookup: CDR1 MRHNA, CDR2 SNTAGT. The CDR3 is 17 amino acids.

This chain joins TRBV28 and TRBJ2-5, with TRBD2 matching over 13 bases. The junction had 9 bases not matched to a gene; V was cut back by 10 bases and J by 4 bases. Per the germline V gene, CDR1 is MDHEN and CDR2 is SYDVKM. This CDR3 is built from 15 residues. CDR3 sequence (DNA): TGTGCCACCAGAGGACTAGCGGGAGTGAGAGAGACCCAGTACTTC. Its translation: CATRGLAGVRETQYF. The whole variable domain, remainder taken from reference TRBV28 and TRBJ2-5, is DVKVTQSSRYLVKRTGEKVFLECVQDMDHENMFWYRQDPGLGLRLIYFSYDVKMKEKGDIPEGYSVSREKKERFSLILESASTNQTSMYLCATRGLAGVRETQYFGPGTRLLVL.

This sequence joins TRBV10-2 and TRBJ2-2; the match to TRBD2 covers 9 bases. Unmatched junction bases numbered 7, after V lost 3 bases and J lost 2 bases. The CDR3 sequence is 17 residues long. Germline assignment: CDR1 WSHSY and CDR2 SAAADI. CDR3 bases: TGCGCCAGCAGTGAAAACCGACTAGCGGATAACACCGGGGAGCTGTTTTTT. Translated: CASSENRLADNTGELFF.

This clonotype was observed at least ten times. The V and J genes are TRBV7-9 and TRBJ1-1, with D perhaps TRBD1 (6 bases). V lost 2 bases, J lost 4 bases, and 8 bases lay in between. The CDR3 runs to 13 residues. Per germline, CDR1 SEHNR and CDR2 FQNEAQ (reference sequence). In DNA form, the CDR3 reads TGTGCCAGCAGCTTAACAGGGTCCACTGAAGCTTTCTTT. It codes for CASSLTGSTEAFF.

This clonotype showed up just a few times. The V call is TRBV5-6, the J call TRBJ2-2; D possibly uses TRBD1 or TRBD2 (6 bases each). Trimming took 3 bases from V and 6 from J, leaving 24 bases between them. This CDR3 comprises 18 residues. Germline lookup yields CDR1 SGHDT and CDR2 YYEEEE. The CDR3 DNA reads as TGTGCCAGCAGCTCCCCCCCAGGGCAGGGGAGGTTGGCCGGGGAGCTGTTTTTT. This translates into CASSSPPGQGRLAGELFF.

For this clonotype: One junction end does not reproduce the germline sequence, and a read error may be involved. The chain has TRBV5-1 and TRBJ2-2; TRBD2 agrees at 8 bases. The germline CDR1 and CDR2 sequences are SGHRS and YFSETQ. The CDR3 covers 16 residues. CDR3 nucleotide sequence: TGCGCCAGCAGCTTGATACTAGCGGAAAACACCGGGGGGCTGTTTTTT. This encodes CASSLILAENTGGLFF.

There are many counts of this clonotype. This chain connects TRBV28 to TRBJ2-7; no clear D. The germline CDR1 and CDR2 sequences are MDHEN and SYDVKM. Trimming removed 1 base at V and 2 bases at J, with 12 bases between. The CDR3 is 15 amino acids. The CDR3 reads CASSLFPDRTYEQYF. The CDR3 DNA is TGTGCCAGCAGTTTATTTCCCGATCGGACCTACGAGCAGTACTTC.

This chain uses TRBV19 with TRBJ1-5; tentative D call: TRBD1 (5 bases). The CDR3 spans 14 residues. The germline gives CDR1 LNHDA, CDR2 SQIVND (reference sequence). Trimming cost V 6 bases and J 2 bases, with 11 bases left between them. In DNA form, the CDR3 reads TGTGCCAGTAGGGACGGGGCCGGCAATCAGCCCCAGCATTTT. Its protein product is CASRDGAGNQPQHF. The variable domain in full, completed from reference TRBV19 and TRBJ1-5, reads DGGITQSPKYLFRKEGQNVTLSCEQNLNHDAMYWYRQDPGQGLRLIYYSQIVNDFQKGDIAEGYSVSREKKESFPLTVTSAQKNPTAFYLCASRDGAGNQPQHFGDGTRLSIL.

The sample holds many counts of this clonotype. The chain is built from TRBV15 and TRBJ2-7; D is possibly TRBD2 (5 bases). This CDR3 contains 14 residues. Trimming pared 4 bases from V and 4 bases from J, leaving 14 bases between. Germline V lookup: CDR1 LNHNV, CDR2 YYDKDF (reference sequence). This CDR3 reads CATSTEGATYEQYF. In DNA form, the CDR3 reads TGTGCCACCAGCACCGAGGGAGCTACGTACGAGCAGTACTTC. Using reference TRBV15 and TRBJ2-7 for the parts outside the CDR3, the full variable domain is DAMVIQNPRYQVTQFGKPVTLSCSQTLNHNVMYWYQQKSSQAPKLLFHYYDKDFNNEADTPDNFQSRRPNTSFCFLDIRSPGLGDTAMYLCATSTEGATYEQYFGPGTRLTVT.

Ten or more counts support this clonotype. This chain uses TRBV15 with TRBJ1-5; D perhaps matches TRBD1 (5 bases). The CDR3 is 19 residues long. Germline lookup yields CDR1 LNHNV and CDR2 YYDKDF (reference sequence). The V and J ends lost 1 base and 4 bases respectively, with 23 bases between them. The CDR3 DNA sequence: TGTGCCACCAGCAGAGTGGGGCACACGGGGCGAGAATTAAATCAGCCCCAGCATTTT. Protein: CATSRVGHTGRELNQPQHF.

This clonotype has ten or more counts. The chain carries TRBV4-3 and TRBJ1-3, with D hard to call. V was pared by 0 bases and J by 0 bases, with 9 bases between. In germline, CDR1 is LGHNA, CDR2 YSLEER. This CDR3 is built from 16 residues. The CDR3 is CASSQDRTSSGNTIYF. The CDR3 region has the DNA TGCGCCAGCAGCCAAGATCGGACTTCCTCTGGAAACACCATATATTTT.

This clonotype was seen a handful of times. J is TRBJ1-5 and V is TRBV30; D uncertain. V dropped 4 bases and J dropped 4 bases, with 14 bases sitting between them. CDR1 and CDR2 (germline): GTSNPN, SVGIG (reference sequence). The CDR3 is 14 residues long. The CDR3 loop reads CAWNVGGRNQPQHF. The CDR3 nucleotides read TGTGCCTGGAATGTCGGCGGGCGAAATCAGCCCCAGCATTTT.

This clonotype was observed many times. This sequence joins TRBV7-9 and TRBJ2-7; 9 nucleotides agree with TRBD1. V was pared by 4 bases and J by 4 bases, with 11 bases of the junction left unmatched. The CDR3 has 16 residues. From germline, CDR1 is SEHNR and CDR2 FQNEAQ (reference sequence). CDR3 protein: CASSSQPGTGPYEQYF. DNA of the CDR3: TGTGCCAGCAGCTCCCAACCCGGGACAGGGCCTTACGAGCAGTACTTC.

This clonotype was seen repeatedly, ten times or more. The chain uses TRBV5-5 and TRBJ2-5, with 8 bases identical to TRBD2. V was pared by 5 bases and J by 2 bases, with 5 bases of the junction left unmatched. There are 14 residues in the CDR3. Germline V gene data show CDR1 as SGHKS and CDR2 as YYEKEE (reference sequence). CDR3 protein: CASRWASGQETQYF. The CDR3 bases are TGTGCCAGCAGATGGGCTAGCGGGCAAGAGACCCAGTACTTC.

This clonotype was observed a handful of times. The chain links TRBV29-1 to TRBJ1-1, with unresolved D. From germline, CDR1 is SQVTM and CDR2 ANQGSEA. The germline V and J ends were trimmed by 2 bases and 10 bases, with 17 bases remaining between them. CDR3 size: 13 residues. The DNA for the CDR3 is TGCAGCGTTGAATACGCAGCAGAGCGGGGAGCTTTCTTT. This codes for CSVEYAAERGAFF.

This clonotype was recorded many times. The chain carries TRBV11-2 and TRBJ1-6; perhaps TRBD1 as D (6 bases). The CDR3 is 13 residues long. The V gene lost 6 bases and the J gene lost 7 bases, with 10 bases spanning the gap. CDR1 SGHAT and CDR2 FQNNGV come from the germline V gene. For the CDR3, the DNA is TGTGCCAGCAGAACAGGGTTGAATTCACCCCTCCACTTT. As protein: CASRTGLNSPLHF.

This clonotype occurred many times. The CDR3 is CASSSSHNQPQHF. In nucleotides, the CDR3 is TGTGCCAGCAGCTCCAGTCACAATCAGCCCCAGCATTTT. The chain couples TRBV27 to TRBJ1-5; no clear D. The CDR3 sequence is 13 residues long. Trimming shortened V by 6 bases and J by 3 bases, and 9 bases separated the two germline ends. CDR1 and CDR2 (germline): MNHEY, SMNVEV (reference sequence).

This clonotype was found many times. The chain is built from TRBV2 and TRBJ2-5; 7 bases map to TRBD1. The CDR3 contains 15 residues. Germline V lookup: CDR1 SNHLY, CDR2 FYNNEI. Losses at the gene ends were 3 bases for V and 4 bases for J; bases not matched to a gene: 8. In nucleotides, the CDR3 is TGTGCCAGCAGTGAGGTTGCAGGGGGAAGAGAGACCCAGTACTTC. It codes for CASSEVAGGRETQYF.

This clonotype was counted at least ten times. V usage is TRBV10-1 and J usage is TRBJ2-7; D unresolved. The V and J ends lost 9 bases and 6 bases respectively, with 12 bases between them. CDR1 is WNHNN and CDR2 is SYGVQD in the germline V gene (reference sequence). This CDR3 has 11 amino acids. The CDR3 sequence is CARIDIPEQYF. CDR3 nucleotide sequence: TGCGCCAGGATTGACATTCCCGAGCAGTACTTC.

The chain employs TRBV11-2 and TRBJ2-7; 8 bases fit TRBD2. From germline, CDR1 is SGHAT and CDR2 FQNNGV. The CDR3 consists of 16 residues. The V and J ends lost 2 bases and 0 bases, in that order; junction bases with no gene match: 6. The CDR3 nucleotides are TGTGCCAGCAGCTTACGGATTGGGACTAGCTCCTACGAGCAGTACTTC. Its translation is CASSLRIGTSSYEQYF.

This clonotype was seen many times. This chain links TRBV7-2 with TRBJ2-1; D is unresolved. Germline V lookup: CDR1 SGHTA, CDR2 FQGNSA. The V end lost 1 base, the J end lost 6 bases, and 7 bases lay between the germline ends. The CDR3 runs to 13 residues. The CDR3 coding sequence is TGTGCCAGCAGCTTAGGGCCAACCAATGAGCAGTTCTTC. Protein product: CASSLGPTNEQFF.

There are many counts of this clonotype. The CDR3 DNA is TGTGCCAGCAGTTTCGGCAAAACTCAGCCCCAGCATTTT. Protein sequence: CASSFGKTQPQHF. The chain is built from TRBV12-3 or TRBV12-4 and TRBJ1-5, with D hard to call. CDR3 length: 13 amino acids. V was trimmed by 3 bases and J by 6 bases, leaving 9 bases between them.

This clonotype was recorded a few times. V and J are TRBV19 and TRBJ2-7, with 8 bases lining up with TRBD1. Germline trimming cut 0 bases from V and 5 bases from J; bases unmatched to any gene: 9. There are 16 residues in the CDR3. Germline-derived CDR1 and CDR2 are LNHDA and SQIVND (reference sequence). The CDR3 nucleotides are TGTGCCAGTAGTATAGATCGACCAGGGGGCCCCAACGAGCAGTACTTC. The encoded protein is CASSIDRPGGPNEQYF. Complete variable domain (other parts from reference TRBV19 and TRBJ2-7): DGGITQSPKYLFRKEGQNVTLSCEQNLNHDAMYWYRQDPGQGLRLIYYSQIVNDFQKGDIAEGYSVSREKKESFPLTVTSAQKNPTAFYLCASSIDRPGGPNEQYFGPGTRLTVT.